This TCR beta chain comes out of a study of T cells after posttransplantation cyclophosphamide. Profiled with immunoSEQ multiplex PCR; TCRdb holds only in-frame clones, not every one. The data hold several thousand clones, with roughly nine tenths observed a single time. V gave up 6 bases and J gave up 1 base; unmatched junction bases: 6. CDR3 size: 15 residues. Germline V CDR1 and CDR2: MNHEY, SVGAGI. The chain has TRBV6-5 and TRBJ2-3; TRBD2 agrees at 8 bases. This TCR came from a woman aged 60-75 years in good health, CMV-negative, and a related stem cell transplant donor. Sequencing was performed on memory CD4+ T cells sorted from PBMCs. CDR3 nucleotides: TGTGCCAGCAGCCGACGGGAGGGGGGCACAGATACGCAGTATTTT. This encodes CASSRREGGTDTQYF.